The 22 T cell receptor beta chains below all came from one sample that was sequenced in a study of a mutant IDH1 vaccine in newly diagnosed glioma. Assay used: immunoSEQ multiplex PCR; TCRdb lists only in-frame clones, some missing. This sample has about 98,000 clones, with around 90% found just once. The time point: baseline, week 1 (first vaccination visit). Treatment noted: pre-vaccination baseline after standard-of-care therapy. The specimen comprised PBMCs, sampled from a glioma patient treated with radiotherapy, temozolomide or both. The receptors here all came from a woman aged 45 to 65 with glioma.

In this sample, this clone turned up a few times. The gene calls are TRBV18 and TRBJ1-1; 9 bases map to TRBD1. J lost 0 bases, V lost 5 bases, and 1 base had no gene match. Per germline, CDR1 KGHSH and CDR2 LQKENI. The CDR3 is made up of 14 amino acids. The CDR3 spells CASSGQGMNTEAFF. CDR3 coding DNA: TGTGCCAGCTCAGGACAGGGGATGAACACTGAAGCTTTCTTT.

The V gene is TRBV18, the J gene TRBJ1-3, with 8 bases identical to TRBD1. CDR3 length equals 15 residues. Germline V gene sequence: CDR1 KGHSH, CDR2 LQKENI. The junction had 1 base not matched to a gene; V was cut back by 3 bases and J by 0 bases. DNA for the CDR3: TGTGCCAGCTCACCGACAGGGGACTCTGGAAACACCATATATTTT. Translated: CASSPTGDSGNTIYF.

The chain is built from TRBV7-3 and TRBJ2-1; D remains ambiguous. CDR1 and CDR2 from the germline V gene are SGHTA and FQGTGA. This CDR3 is 15 amino acids long. Trimming took off 2 bases at V and 2 bases at J, with 10 bases between the two ends. CDR3 sequence: CASSLEVAAYNEQFF. The CDR3, as DNA: TGTGCCAGCAGCTTAGAAGTGGCAGCCTACAATGAGCAGTTCTTC.

This sequence joins TRBV4-2 and TRBJ1-2, with 10 bases aligning to TRBD1. V trimming: 1 base; J trimming: 14 bases; junction bases outside the gene matches: 7. This CDR3 contains 13 residues. Germline values: CDR1 LGHNA, CDR2 YNFKEQ. CDR3 in DNA: TGTGCCAGCAGCCAAGGGGACAGGGGTCGCGTAACCTTC. Translation gives CASSQGDRGRVTF.

The chain links TRBV7-8 to TRBJ2-1; 12 bases align to TRBD2. This CDR3 region has 16 residues. Germline lookup yields CDR1 SGHVS and CDR2 FQNEAQ. V dropped 5 bases and J dropped 4; count of bases not matched to a gene: 6. DNA for the CDR3: TGTGCCAGCAGCGCCGGACTAGCGGGAAGGTACAATGAGCAGTTCTTC. It is translated as CASSAGLAGRYNEQFF.

The chain couples TRBV9 to TRBJ1-4; maybe TRBD1 (6 bases). The CDR3 length is 15 residues. The germline gives CDR1 SGDLS, CDR2 YYNGEE. V was cut by 4 bases and J by 0 bases, with 10 bases left in between. The CDR3 sequence is CASSLGQTTNEKLFF. The CDR3 bases are TGTGCCAGCAGCCTCGGACAGACAACTAATGAAAAACTGTTTTTT.

This chain connects TRBV28 to TRBJ1-5; TRBD1 is a possible D gene (5 bases). This CDR3 region has 15 residues. V was shortened by 3 bases and J by 0 bases, with 9 bases between the two germline ends. Germline loops: CDR1 MDHEN, CDR2 SYDVKM. Here the CDR3 reads CASSFDRVSNQPQHF. CDR3 DNA: TGTGCCAGCAGTTTCGACAGAGTTAGCAATCAGCCCCAGCATTTT.

Concerning this clone itself: The germline gene is not matched at one end of the junction; a read error may be the cause. The chain carries TRBV27 and TRBJ1-2; 7 nucleotides match TRBD1. This CDR3 spans 11 amino acids. Germline CDR1 and CDR2: MNHEY and SMNVEV (reference sequence). The chain's CDR3 is CASSFAGQAFF. In DNA, the CDR3 is TGTGCCAGCAGTTTTGCAGGACAGGCCTTCTTC.

The chain employs TRBV5-1 and TRBJ2-2; weak D call: TRBD2 (6 bases). Trimming removed 0 bases at V and 5 bases at J, with 17 bases between. This CDR3 spans 17 amino acids. CDR1 SGHRS and CDR2 YFSETQ come from the germline V gene. Here the CDR3 reads CASSLVSRPGRTGELFF. The DNA for the CDR3 is TGCGCCAGCAGCTTGGTGAGCCGCCCTGGGAGGACCGGGGAGCTGTTTTTT.

The chain uses TRBV6-5 and TRBJ2-2, with 9 bases aligning to TRBD1. This CDR3 is built from 15 residues. Trimming took 5 bases from V and 6 from J; bases not matched to a gene: 7. The germline gives CDR1 MNHEY, CDR2 SVGAGI. The CDR3 bases are TGTGCCAGCAGTCCCGGGACAGGGTTTCCCGGGGAGCTGTTTTTT. Encoded protein: CASSPGTGFPGELFF.

The chain uses TRBV5-1 and TRBJ1-1; unclear D gene. This CDR3 is 13 amino acids long. Germline CDR1 and CDR2: SGHRS and YFSETQ. Trimming left V 2 bases short and J 1 base short, with 6 bases between. This CDR3 is CASSFDQNTEAFF. CDR3 nucleotide sequence: TGCGCCAGCAGCTTCGACCAGAACACTGAAGCTTTCTTT.

The rearrangement uses TRBV7-9 and TRBJ1-1; maybe TRBD1 (6 bases). The germline CDR1 and CDR2 sequences are SEHNR and FQNEAQ (reference sequence). Trimming removed 5 bases at V and 7 bases at J, with 17 bases between. The CDR3 loop spans 14 amino acids. CDR3 amino acids: CASSLLSGAGEAFF. Written as DNA, the CDR3 is TGTGCCAGCAGCCTTTTATCGGGGGCTGGTGAAGCTTTCTTT.

Comment on this clone: Other DNA sequences of this sample code for an identical CDR3. V usage is TRBV9 and J usage is TRBJ2-2; tentative D call: TRBD2 (6 bases). CDR3 size: 15 residues. Deletions cut 4 bases from V and 0 bases from J, with 10 bases between. Germline values: CDR1 SGDLS, CDR2 YYNGEE. CDR3 loop: CASSSGGPNTGELFF. The CDR3 DNA sequence: TGTGCCAGCAGCTCCGGAGGGCCGAACACCGGGGAGCTGTTTTTT.

This chain joins TRBV7-9 and TRBJ2-1; possibly TRBD2 for D (6 bases). Between the trimmed V and J ends, which lost 1 base and 10 bases, there was a span of 14 bases. The CDR3 sequence is 14 residues long. In germline, CDR1 is SEHNR, CDR2 FQNEAQ (reference sequence). The CDR3 protein is CASSLVGAGTEQFF. CDR3 nucleotide sequence: TGTGCCAGCAGCTTAGTAGGGGCGGGGACCGAGCAGTTCTTC.

The rearrangement uses TRBV6-5 and TRBJ1-5; 7 bases fit TRBD1. After removal of 6 bases from V and 3 bases from J, the junction contained 8 bases not matched to a gene. CDR1 and CDR2 (germline): MNHEY, SVGAGI. The CDR3 runs 15 residues. In nucleotides, the CDR3 is TGTGCCAGCAGACACTTAGACAGGGACAATCAGCCCCAGCATTTT. This translates into CASRHLDRDNQPQHF.

The CDR3 DNA reads as TGTGCCAGCAGCCGGACAGGGCACGATGGCTACACCTTC. Translating gives CASSRTGHDGYTF. The rearrangement links TRBV7-3 to TRBJ1-2, with 8 bases lining up with TRBD1. V was pared by 5 bases and J by 6 bases, with 5 bases of the junction left unmatched. Germline V CDR1 and CDR2: SGHTA, FQGTGA. The CDR3 contains 13 residues.

The chain links TRBV6-1 to TRBJ1-1; 7 bases align to TRBD1. The CDR3 has 12 residues. Germline CDR1 MNHNS, CDR2 SASEGT. Trimming at V came to 3 bases and at J to 9 bases, leaving 4 bases not matched to a gene. The CDR3 loop reads CASSEDRIKAFF. The CDR3 DNA follows: TGTGCCAGCAGTGAGGACAGGATAAAAGCTTTCTTT.

J is TRBJ2-1 and V is TRBV7-8; D perhaps matches TRBD2 (5 bases). CDR1 SGHVS and CDR2 FQNEAQ come from the germline V gene. The CDR3 has 17 residues. The V end lost 0 bases, the J end lost 3 bases, and 15 bases lay between the germline ends. The CDR3: CASSLARGLQVYNEQFF. The CDR3 DNA sequence: TGTGCCAGCAGCTTAGCGCGTGGACTTCAAGTCTACAATGAGCAGTTCTTC.

This clone was found once. The CDR3 sequence is CASSEDSSTDTQYF. The CDR3 DNA reads as TGTGCCAGCAGCGAGGACTCTAGCACAGATACGCAGTATTTT. J is TRBJ2-3 and V is TRBV9, with D possibly being TRBD2 (5 bases). This CDR3 contains 14 residues. V was pared by 3 bases and J by 0 bases, with 8 bases between. Germline assignment: CDR1 SGDLS and CDR2 YYNGEE.

This clone has just one count. The chain employs TRBV7-8 and TRBJ1-6; 7 positions agree with TRBD1. The CDR3 loop spans 14 amino acids. The trim removed 5 bases at V and 9 bases at J, leaving 7 bases unmatched. Germline V CDR1 and CDR2: SGHVS, FQNEAQ. CDR3 sequence (DNA): TGTGCCAGCAGCCCACCCCAGGGGGGTTCACCCCTCCACTTT. Protein: CASSPPQGGSPLHF.

This chain joins TRBV4-1 and TRBJ2-7; TRBD2 agrees at 7 bases. CDR3 length equals 15 residues. Trimming cost V 3 bases and J 6 bases; bases outside gene matches: 11. The germline V gene encodes CDR1 MGHRA and CDR2 YSYEKL. The CDR3 DNA is TGCGCCAGCAGCCATCCCGGTGGGGGAGGGTTCGAGCAGTACTTC. It codes for CASSHPGGGGFEQYF.

The V and J genes are TRBV11-2 and TRBJ2-3; 9 nucleotides agree with TRBD1. This CDR3 comprises 14 residues. The germline gives CDR1 SGHAT, CDR2 FQNNGV. V shed 3 bases and J 4 bases; nucleotides not matched to a gene: 2. CDR3 sequence: CASSFDRGSDTQYF. Written as DNA, the CDR3 is TGTGCCAGCAGCTTCGACAGGGGGTCAGATACGCAGTATTTT.